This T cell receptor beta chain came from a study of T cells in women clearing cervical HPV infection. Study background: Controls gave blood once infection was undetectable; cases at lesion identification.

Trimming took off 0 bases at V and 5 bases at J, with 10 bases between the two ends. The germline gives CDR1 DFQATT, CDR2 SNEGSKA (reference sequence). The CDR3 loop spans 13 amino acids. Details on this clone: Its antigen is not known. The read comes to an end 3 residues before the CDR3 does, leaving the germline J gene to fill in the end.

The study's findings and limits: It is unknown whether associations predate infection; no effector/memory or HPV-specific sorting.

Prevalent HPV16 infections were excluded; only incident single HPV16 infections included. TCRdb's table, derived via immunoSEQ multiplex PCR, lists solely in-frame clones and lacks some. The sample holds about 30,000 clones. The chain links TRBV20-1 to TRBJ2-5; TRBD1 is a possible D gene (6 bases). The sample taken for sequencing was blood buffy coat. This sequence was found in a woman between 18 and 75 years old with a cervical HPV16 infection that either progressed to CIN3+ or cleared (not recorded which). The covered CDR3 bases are TGCAGTGCTAGAGAGGGGGCTAGGGAGACC. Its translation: CSAREGARET. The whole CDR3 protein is CSAREGARETQYF.